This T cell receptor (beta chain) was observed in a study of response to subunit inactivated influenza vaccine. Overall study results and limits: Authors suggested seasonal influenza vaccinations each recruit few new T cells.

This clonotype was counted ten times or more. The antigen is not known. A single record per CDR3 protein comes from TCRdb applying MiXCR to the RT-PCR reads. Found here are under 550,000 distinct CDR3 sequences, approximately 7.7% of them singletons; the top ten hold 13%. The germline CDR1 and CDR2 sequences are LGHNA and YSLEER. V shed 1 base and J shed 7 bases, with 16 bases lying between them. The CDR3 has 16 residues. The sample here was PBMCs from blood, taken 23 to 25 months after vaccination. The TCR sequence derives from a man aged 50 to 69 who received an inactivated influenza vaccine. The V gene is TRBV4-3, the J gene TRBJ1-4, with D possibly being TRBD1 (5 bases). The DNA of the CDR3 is TGCGCCAGCAGCCAAGGGCAAGGATTCGGGGGTGAAAAACTGTTTTTT. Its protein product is CASSQGQGFGGEKLFF.